The text below deals with one T cell receptor (beta chain). The length of the CDR3 is 14 residues. V was shortened by 1 base and J by 4 bases, with 7 bases between the two germline ends. Germline CDR1 is MNHNS and CDR2 is SASEGT. The table came from immunoSEQ multiplex PCR; TCRdb's copy has only in-frame clones and leaves some out. The data contain roughly 99,000 clones, less than 95% of them singletons. This specimen belongs to a study of T cell changes during pregnancy in multiple sclerosis. Sequenced here: peripheral blood, sampled in the third trimester of pregnancy. The chain links TRBV6-1 to TRBJ2-2; the D gene is possibly TRBD1 (5 bases). This TCR derives from a female donor in good health, enrolled as a control in a pregnancy study. As DNA, the CDR3 is TGTGCCAGCAGTGAAGGGACAAGCACCGGGGAGCTGTTTTTT. Its protein is CASSEGTSTGELFF.